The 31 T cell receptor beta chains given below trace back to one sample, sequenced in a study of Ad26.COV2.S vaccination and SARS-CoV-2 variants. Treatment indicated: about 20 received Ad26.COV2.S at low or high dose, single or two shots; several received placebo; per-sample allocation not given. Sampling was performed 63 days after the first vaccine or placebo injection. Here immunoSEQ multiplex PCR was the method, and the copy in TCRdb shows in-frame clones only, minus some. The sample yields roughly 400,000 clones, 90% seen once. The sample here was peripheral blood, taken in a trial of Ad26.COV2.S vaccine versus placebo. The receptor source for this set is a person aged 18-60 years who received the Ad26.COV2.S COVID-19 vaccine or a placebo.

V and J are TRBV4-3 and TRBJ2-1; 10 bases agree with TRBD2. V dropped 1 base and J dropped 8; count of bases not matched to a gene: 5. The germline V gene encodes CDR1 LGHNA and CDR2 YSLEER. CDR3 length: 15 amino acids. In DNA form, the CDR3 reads TGCGCCAGCAGCCAAGGGACTAGCGGTCCGGATGAGCAGTTCTTC. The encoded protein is CASSQGTSGPDEQFF.

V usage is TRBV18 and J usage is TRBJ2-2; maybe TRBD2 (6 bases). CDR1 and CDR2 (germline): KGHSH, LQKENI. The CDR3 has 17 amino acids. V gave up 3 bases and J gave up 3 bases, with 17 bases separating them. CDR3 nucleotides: TGTGCCAGCTCACCCCAGACCGGGAGTTACCACACCGGGGAGCTGTTTTTT. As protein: CASSPQTGSYHTGELFF.

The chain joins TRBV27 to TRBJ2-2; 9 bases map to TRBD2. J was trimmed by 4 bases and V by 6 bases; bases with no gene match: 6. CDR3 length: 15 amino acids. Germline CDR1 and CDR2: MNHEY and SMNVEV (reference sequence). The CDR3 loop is CASRVAGAVTGELFF. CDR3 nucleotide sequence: TGTGCCAGCAGGGTAGCGGGAGCGGTCACCGGGGAGCTGTTTTTT.

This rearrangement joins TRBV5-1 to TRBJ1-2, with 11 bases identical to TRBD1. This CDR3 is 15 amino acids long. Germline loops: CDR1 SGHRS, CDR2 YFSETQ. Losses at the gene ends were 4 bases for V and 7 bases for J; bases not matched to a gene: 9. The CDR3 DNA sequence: TGCGCCAGCAGCCCCAGGACAGGGGGCATGGCTGGCTACACCTTC. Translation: CASSPRTGGMAGYTF.

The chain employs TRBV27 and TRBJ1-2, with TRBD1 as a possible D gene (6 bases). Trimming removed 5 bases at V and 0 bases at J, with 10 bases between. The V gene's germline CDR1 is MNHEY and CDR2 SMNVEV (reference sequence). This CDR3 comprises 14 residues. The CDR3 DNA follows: TGTGCCAGCAGTCCGACAGGACCTAACTATGGCTACACCTTC. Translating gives CASSPTGPNYGYTF.

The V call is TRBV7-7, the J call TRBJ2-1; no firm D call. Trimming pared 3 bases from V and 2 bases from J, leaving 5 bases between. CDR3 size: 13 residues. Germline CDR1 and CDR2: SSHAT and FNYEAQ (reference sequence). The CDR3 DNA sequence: TGTGCCAGCAGCTTGACAACCTACAATGAGCAGTTCTTC. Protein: CASSLTTYNEQFF.

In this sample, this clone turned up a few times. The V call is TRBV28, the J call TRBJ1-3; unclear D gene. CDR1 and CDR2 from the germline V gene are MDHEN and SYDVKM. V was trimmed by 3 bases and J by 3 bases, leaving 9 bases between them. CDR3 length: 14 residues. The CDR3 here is CASSFGGYGNTIYF. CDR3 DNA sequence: TGTGCCAGCAGTTTTGGAGGTTATGGAAACACCATATATTTT.

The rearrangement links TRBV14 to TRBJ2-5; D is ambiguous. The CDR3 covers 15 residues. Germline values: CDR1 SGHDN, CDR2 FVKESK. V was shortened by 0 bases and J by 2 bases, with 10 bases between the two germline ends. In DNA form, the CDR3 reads TGTGCCAGCAGCCAAGATAAGGAGTCTCAAGAGACCCAGTACTTC. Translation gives CASSQDKESQETQYF.

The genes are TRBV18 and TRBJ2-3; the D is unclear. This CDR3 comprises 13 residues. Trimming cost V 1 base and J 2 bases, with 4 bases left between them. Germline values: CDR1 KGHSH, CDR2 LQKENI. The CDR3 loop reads CASSPQVTDTQYF. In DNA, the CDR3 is TGTGCCAGCTCACCACAGGTCACAGATACGCAGTATTTT.

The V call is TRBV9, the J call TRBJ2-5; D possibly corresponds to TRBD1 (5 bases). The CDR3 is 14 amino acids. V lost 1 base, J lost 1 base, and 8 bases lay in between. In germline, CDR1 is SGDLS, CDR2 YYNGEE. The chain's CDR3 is CASSVSQGQETQYF. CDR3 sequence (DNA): TGTGCCAGCAGCGTAAGTCAGGGCCAAGAGACCCAGTACTTC.

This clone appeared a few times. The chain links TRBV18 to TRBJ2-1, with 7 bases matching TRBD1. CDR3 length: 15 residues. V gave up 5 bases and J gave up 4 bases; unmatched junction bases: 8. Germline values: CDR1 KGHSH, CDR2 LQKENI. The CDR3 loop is CASSSDRDRYNEQFF. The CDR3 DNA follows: TGTGCCAGCTCATCTGACCGGGACAGATACAATGAGCAGTTCTTC.

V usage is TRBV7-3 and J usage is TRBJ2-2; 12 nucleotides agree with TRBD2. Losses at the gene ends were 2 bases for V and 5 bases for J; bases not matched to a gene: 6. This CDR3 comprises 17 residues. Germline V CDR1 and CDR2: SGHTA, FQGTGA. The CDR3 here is CASSLPVLAGGTGELFF. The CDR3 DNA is TGTGCCAGCAGCTTACCCGTGCTAGCGGGAGGGACCGGGGAGCTGTTTTTT.

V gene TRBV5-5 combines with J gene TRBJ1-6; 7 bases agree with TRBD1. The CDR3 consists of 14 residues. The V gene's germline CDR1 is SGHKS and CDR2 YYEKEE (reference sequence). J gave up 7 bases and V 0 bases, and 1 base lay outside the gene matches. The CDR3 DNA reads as TGTGCCAGCAGCTTGGGGACAGGAAATTCACCCCTCCACTTT. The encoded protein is CASSLGTGNSPLHF. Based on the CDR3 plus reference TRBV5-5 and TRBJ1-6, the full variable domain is DAGVTQSPTHLIKTRGQQVTLRCSPISGHKSVSWYQQVLGQGPQFIFQYYEKEERGRGNFPDRFSARQFPNYSSELNVNALLLGDSALYLCASSLGTGNSPLHFGNGTRLTVT.

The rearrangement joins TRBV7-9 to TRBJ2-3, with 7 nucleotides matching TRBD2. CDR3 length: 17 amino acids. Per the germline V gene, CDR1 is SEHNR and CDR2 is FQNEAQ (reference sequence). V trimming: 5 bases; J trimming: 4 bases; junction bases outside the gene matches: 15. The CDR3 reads CASSQRQPSGIADTQYF. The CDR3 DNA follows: TGTGCCAGCAGCCAACGACAACCAAGCGGGATAGCAGATACGCAGTATTTT. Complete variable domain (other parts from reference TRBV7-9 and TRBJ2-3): DTGVSQNPRHKITKRGQNVTFRCDPISEHNRLYWYRQTLGQGPEFLTYFQNEAQLEKSRLLSDRFSAERPKGSFSTLEIQRTEQGDSAMYLCASSQRQPSGIADTQYFGPGTRLTVL.

CDR3 sequence reads: CASSQGPNQPQHF. The CDR3 DNA reads as TGTGCCAGCAGCCAAGGACCGAATCAGCCCCAGCATTTT. This chain uses TRBV3-1 (or the pseudogene TRBV3-2) with TRBJ1-5; no clear D gene. The germline gives CDR1 LGHDT, CDR2 YNNKEL (reference sequence). V was pared by 1 base and J by 4 bases, with 5 bases between. The CDR3 runs 13 residues.

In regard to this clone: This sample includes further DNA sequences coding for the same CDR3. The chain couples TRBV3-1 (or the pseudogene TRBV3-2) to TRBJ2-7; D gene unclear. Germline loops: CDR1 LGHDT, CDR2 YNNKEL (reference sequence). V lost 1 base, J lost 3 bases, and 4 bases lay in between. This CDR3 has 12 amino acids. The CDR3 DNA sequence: TGTGCCAGCAGCCAAGGGGACTACGAGCAGTACTTC. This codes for CASSQGDYEQYF.

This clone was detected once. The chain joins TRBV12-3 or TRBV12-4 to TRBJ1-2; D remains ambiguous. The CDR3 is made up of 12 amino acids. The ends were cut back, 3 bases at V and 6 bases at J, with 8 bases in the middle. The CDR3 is CASSFTSHGYTF. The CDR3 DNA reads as TGTGCCAGCAGTTTCACCAGCCATGGCTACACCTTC.

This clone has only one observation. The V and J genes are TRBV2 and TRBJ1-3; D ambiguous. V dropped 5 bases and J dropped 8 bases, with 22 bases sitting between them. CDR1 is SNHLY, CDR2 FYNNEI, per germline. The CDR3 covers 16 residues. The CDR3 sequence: CASSPLEGSPDHTIYF. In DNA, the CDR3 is TGTGCCAGCAGTCCGTTAGAGGGTTCGCCCGATCACACCATATATTTT. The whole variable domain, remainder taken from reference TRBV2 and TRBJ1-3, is EPEVTQTPSHQVTQMGQEVILRCVPISNHLYFYWYRQILGQKVEFLVSFYNNEISEKSEIFDDQFSVERPDGSNFTLKIRSTKLEDSAMYFCASSPLEGSPDHTIYFGEGSWLTVV.

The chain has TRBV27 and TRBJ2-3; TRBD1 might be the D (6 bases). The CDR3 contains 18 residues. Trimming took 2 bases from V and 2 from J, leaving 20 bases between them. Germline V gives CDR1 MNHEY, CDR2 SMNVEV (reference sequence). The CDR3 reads CASSLGLVTGPSTDTQYF. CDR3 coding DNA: TGTGCCAGCAGTTTAGGGCTCGTGACAGGACCTTCCACAGATACGCAGTATTTT.

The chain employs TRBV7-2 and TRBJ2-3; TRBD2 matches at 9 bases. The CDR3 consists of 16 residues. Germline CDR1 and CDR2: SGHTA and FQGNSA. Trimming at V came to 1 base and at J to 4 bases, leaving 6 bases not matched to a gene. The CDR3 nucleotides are TGTGCCAGCAGCTTAGGCGGGAGGGCCGGTGCAGATACGCAGTATTTT. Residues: CASSLGGRAGADTQYF.

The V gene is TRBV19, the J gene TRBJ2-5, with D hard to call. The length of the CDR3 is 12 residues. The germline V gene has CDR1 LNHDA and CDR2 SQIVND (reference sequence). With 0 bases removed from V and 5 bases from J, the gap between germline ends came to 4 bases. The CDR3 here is CASSIDRETQYF. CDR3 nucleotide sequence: TGTGCCAGTAGTATAGATCGTGAGACCCAGTACTTC.

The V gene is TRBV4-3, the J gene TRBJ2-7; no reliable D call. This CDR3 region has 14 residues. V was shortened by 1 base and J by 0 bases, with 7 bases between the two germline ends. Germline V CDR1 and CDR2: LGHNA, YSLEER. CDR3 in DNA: TGCGCCAGCAGCCAAGTGGTGACCTCCTACGAGCAGTACTTC. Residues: CASSQVVTSYEQYF.

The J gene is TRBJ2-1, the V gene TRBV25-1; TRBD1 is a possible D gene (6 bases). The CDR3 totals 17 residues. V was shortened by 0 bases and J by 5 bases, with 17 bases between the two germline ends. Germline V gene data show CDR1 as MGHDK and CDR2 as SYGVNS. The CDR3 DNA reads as TGTGCCAGCAGTGAATACCCGAAAGGGGGAGTGGACAATGAGCAGTTCTTC. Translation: CASSEYPKGGVDNEQFF.

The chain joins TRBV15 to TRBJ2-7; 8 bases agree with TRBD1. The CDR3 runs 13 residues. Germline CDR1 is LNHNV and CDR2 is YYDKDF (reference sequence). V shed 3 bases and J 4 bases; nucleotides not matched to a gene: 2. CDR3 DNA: TGTGCCACCAGCAGGGGACAGGTGTACGAGCAGTACTTC. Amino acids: CATSRGQVYEQYF. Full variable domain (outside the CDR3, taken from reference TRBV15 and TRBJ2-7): DAMVIQNPRYQVTQFGKPVTLSCSQTLNHNVMYWYQQKSSQAPKLLFHYYDKDFNNEADTPDNFQSRRPNTSFCFLDIRSPGLGDTAMYLCATSRGQVYEQYFGPGTRLTVT.

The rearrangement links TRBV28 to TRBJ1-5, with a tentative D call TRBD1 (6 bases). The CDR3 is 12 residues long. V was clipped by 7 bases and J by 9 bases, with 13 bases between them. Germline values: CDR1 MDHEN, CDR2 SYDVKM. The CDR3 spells CASNGGFLPQHF. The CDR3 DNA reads TGTGCCAGCAATGGGGGCTTTCTGCCCCAGCATTTT.

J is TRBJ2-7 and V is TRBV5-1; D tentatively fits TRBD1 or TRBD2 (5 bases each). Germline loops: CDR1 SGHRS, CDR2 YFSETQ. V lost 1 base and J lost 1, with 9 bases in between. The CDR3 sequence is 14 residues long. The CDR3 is CASSLWDVSYEQYF. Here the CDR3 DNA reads TGCGCCAGCAGCTTGTGGGACGTTTCCTACGAGCAGTACTTC. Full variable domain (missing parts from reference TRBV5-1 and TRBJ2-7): KAGVTQTPRYLIKTRGQQVTLSCSPISGHRSVSWYQQTPGQGLQFLFEYFSETQRNKGNFPGRFSGRQFSNSRSEMNVSTLELGDSALYLCASSLWDVSYEQYFGPGTRLTVT.

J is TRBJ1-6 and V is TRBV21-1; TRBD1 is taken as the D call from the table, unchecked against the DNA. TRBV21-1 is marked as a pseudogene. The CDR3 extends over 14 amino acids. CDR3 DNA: TGTGCCAGCAGCAGCAGGGCTTGGAATTCACCCCTCCACTTT. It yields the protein CASSSRAWNSPLHF.

CDR3 coding DNA: TGTGCCAGCGCCCCTAGCGGGAGGGGCAATGAGCAGTTCTTC. Encoded protein: CASAPSGRGNEQFF. V is TRBV27 and J is TRBJ2-1, with TRBD2 identical over 12 bases. The CDR3 loop spans 14 amino acids. The J segment lost 6 bases and the V segment lost 8 bases, leaving 5 bases of the junction unmatched. Germline V gene sequence: CDR1 MNHEY, CDR2 SMNVEV (reference sequence).

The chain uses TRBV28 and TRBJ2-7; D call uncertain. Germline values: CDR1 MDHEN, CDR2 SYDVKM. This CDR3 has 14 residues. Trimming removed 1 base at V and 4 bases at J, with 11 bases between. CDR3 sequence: CASSLSPNGYEQYF. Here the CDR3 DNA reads TGTGCCAGCAGTTTATCTCCCAATGGGTACGAGCAGTACTTC.

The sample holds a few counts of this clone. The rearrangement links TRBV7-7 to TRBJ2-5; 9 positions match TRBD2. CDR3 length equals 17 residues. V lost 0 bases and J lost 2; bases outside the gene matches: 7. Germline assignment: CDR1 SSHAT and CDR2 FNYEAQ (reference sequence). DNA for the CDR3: TGTGCCAGCAGCTTAGCCATGACGACTAGCGGACAAGAGACCCAGTACTTC. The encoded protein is CASSLAMTTSGQETQYF.

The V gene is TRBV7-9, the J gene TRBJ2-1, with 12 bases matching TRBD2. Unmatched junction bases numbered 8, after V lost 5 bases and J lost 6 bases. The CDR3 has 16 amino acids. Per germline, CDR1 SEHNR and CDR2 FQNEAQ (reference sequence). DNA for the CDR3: TGTGCCAGCAGCCCGACTAGCGGGAGAGCGGGCAATGAGCAGTTCTTC. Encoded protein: CASSPTSGRAGNEQFF.